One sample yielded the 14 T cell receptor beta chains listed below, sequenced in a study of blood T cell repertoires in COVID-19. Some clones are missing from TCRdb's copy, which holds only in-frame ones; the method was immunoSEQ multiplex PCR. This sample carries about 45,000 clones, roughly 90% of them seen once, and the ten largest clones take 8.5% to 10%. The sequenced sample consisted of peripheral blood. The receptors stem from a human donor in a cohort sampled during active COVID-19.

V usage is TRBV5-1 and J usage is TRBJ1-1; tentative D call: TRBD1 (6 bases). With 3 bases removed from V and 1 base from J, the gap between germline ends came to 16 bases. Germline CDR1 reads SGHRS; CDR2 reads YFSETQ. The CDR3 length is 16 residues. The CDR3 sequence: CASSSYGQYSNTEAFF. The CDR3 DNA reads TGCGCCAGCAGCTCGTACGGACAGTACTCGAACACTGAAGCTTTCTTT.

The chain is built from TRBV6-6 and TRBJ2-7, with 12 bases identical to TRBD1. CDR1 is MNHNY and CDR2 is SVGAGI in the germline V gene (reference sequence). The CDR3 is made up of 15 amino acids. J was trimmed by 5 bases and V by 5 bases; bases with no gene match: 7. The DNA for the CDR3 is TGTGCCAGCAGTGGACCGGGACAGGGGGCCCACGAGCAGTACTTC. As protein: CASSGPGQGAHEQYF.

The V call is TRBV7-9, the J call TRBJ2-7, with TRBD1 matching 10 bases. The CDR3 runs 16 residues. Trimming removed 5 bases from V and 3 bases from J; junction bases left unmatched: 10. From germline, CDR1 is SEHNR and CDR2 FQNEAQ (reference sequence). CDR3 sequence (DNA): TGTGCCAGCAGCAATAAGGACAGGGGGAATCTCTACGAGCAGTACTTC. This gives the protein CASSNKDRGNLYEQYF.

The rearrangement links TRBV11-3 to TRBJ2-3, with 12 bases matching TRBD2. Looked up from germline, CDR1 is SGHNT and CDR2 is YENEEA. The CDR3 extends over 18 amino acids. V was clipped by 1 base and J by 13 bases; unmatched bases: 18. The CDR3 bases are TGTGCCAGCAGCTTAGCCCAAGTTCTAGCGGGGGGGCGCGTGAGTAAGTATTTT. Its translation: CASSLAQVLAGGRVSKYF.

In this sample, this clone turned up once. CDR3 sequence: CASSLDAGTYEQYF. For the CDR3, the DNA is TGTGCCAGCAGCTTGGATGCAGGGACCTACGAGCAGTACTTC. The chain is built from TRBV5-4 and TRBJ2-7; D is possibly TRBD1 (5 bases). Germline loops: CDR1 SGHNT, CDR2 YYREEE (reference sequence). V lost 0 bases to trimming and J lost 2 bases, with 9 bases between them. The CDR3 runs 14 residues.

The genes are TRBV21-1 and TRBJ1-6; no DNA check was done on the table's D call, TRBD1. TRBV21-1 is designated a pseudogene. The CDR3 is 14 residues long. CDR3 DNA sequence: TGTGCCAGCACGAGGACAGGGGGCGCATCACCCCTCCACTTT. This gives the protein CASTRTGGASPLHF.

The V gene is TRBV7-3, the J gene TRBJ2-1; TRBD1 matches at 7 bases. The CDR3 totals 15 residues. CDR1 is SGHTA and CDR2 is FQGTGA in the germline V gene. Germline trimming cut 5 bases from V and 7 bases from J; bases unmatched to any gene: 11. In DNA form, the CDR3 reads TGTGCCAGCAGCCCTTTGACAGGGATTTTGAATGAGCAGTTCTTC. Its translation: CASSPLTGILNEQFF.

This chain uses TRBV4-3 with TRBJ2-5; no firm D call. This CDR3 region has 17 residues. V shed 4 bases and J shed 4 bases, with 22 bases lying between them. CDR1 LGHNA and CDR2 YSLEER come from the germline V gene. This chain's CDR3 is CASSPAWSAARGETQYF. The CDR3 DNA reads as TGCGCCAGCAGCCCTGCTTGGTCGGCAGCCCGCGGAGAGACCCAGTACTTC.

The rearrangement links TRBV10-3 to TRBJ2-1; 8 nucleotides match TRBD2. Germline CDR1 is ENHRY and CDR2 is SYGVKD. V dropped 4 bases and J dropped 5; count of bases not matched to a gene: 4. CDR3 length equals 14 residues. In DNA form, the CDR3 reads TGTGCCATCAGTGGCGCGGGGGGAAACAATGAGCAGTTCTTC. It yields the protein CAISGAGGNNEQFF.

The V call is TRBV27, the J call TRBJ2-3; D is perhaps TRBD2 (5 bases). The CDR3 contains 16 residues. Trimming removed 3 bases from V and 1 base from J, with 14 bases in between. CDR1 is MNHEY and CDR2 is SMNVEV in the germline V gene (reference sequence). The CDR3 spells CASSLTTGVGTDTQYF. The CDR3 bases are TGTGCCAGCAGTTTGACCACCGGGGTCGGCACAGATACGCAGTATTTT.

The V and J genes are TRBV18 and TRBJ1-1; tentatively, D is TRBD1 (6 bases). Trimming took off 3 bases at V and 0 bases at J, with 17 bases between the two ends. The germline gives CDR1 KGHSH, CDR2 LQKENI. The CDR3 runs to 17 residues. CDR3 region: CASSPDSGGSLNTEAFF. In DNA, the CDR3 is TGTGCCAGCTCACCGGACAGTGGCGGGTCTTTGAACACTGAAGCTTTCTTT. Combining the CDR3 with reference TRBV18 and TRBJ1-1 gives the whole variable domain NAGVMQNPRHLVRRRGQEARLRCSPMKGHSHVYWYRQLPEEGLKFMVYLQKENIIDESGMPKERFSAEFPKEGPSILRIQQVVRGDSAAYFCASSPDSGGSLNTEAFFGQGTRLTVV.

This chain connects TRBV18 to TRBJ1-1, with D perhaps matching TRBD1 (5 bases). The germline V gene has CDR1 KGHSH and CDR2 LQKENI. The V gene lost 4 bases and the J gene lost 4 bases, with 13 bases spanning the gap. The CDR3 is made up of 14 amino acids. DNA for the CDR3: TGTGCCAGCTCACGCCAGGACGGGGGCACTGAAGCTTTCTTT. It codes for CASSRQDGGTEAFF.

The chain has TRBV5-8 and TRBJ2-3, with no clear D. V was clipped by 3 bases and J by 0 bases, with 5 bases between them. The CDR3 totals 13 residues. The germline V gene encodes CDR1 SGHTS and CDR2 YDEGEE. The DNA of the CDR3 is TGTGCCAGCAGCTCTTCTAGCACAGATACGCAGTATTTT. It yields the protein CASSSSSTDTQYF.

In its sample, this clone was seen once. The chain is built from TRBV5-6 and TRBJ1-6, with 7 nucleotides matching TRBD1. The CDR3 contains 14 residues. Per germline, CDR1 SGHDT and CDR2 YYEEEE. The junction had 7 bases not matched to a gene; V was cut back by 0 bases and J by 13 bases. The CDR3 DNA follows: TGTGCCAGCAGCTTGGGACAGGGCCAGATTCCCCTCCACTTT. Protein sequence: CASSLGQGQIPLHF.